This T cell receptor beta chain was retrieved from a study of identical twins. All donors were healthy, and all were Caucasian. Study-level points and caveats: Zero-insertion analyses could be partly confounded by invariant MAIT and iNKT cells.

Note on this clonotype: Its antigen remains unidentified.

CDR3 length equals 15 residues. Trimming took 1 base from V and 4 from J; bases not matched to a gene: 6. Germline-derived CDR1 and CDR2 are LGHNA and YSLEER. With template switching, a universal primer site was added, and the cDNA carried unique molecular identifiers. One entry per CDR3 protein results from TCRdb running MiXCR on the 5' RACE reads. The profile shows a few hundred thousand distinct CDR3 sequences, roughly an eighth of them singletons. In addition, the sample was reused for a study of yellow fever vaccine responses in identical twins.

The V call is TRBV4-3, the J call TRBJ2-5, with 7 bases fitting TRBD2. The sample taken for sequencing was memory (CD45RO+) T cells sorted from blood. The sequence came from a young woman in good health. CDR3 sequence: CASSQGGPGGETQYF. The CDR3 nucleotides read TGCGCCAGCAGCCAAGGCGGGCCGGGGGGAGAGACCCAGTACTTC.